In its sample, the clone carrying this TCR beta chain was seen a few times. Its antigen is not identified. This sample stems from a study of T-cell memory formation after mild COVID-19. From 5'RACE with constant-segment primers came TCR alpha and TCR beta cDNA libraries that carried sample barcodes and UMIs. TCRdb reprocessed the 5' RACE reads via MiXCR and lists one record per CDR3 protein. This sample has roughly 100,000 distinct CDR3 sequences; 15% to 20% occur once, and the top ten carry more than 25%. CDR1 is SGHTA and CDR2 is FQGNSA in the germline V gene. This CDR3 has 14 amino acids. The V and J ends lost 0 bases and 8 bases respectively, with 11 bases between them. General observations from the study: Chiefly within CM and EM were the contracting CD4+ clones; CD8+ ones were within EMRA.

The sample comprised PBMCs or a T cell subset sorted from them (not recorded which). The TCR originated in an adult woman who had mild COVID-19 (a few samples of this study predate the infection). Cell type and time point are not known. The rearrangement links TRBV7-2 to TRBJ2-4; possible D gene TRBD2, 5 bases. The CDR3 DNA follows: TGTGCCAGCAGCTTAGCCGGATCCGGGGACATTCAGTACTTC. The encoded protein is CASSLAGSGDIQYF.